Below, one T cell receptor beta chain is given with its context. The data originate from a study of T-cell memory formation after mild COVID-19. Study details: The two donors had largely donor-specific TCR clusters.

From germline, CDR1 is MNHNS and CDR2 SASEGT. Trimming took off 5 bases at V and 2 bases at J, with 16 bases between the two ends. The CDR3 has 16 amino acids. TCRdb used MiXCR to reprocess the 5' RACE reads, holding one entry per CDR3 protein. Of about 130,000 distinct CDR3 sequences listed, approximately 5.9% are singletons. Material for sequencing was PBMCs or a T cell subset sorted from them (not recorded which). The receptor comes from an adult woman who had mild COVID-19 (a few samples of this study predate the infection). Cell type and time point are not known. This sequence joins TRBV6-1 and TRBJ1-5; D may be TRBD1 (5 bases). CDR3 coding DNA: TGTGCCAGCAGTTTAGGGGTACAGAGTGGCAATCAGCCCCAGCATTTT. It codes for CASSLGVQSGNQPQHF.